This T cell receptor (beta chain) was captured in a study of shared clonotypes between healthy human individuals. The CDR3 consists of 10 residues. The germline CDR1 and CDR2 sequences are SQVTM and ANQGSEA. V lost 6 bases and J lost 10, with 12 bases in between. Turning to this clone: As yet, its antigen is unknown.

Assay execution proceeded at the deep level. Assay used: immunoSEQ multiplex PCR; TCRdb lists only in-frame clones, some missing. This sample yields 300,000 to 400,000 clones, of which more than 75% are seen a single time; 15% to 20% belongs to the top ten. Study results and caveats: The small donor group covered limited genetic and exposure diversity.

Donors, healthy HIV-negative adults, lacked recent acute infections or vaccinations. The study drew all its donors from Caucasian adults living in Nashville, Tennessee. The specimen was memory CD8+ T cells sorted from blood. Subset of the sample: CD45RO+ cells pooled with CCR7-negative TemRA cells. The chain employs TRBV29-1 and TRBJ1-1, with D possibly matching TRBD1 (5 bases). This TCR derives from a young man in good health. CDR3 nucleotides: TGCAGCGTCCCGGGGCACAGAGCTTTCTTT. This codes for CSVPGHRAFF.